This TCR beta chain was sequenced during a study of response to subunit inactivated influenza vaccine. TCRdb re-called the RT-PCR reads through MiXCR, storing one row per CDR3 protein. The sample shows roughly 500,000 distinct CDR3 sequences, approximately 15% of them seen only once. This clonotype has at least ten counts. The V gene's germline CDR1 is SGHTA and CDR2 FQGNSA. The CDR3 extends over 15 amino acids. V was clipped by 1 base and J by 4 bases, with 13 bases between them. This sequence joins TRBV7-2 and TRBJ2-5, with TRBD1 as a possible D gene (6 bases). The material was CD4+ T cells sorted from PBMCs, obtained approximately 25 months after vaccination. This TCR was sampled from a man aged 45-69 years who received an inactivated influenza vaccine. For the CDR3, the DNA is TGTGCCAGCAGCTTAGAGTCCTCCAGGGGAGAGACCCAGTACTTC. Translated, it gives CASSLESSRGETQYF.